The 25 T cell receptor beta chains given below trace back to one sample, sequenced in a study of regulatory T cells in long-lasting Graves disease. Stated time point: newly diagnosed GD, antithyroid drugs for less than 3 months. Extracted PBMC RNA gave rise to the TCR library. TCR beta libraries were built with iRepertoire HTBI primers and Arm-PCR of CDR3 regions. A single record per CDR3 protein comes from TCRdb applying MiXCR to the multiplex PCR reads. The sample yields about 430,000 distinct CDR3 sequences, 15% seen once. These records were also assigned to another study, of T cells in Graves' hyperthyroidism and ophthalmopathy.

This sample comprised peripheral blood mononuclear cells (PBMCs), obtained at new diagnosis, from a patient treated with antithyroid drugs. The receptors stem from a woman between 40 and 50 years old with Graves disease.

This clonotype was counted ten times or more. V and J are TRBV7-9 and TRBJ2-7; 12 positions agree with TRBD1. The CDR3 is 14 amino acids. The trim removed 3 bases at V and 5 bases at J, leaving 2 bases unmatched. CDR1 SEHNR and CDR2 FQNEAQ come from the germline V gene (reference sequence). Here the CDR3 DNA reads TGTGCCAGCAGCTTGGGACAGGGGGCGCACGAGCAGTACTTC. Translated, it gives CASSLGQGAHEQYF.

In its sample, this clonotype was seen many times. J is TRBJ2-7 and V is TRBV7-2; 8 nucleotides line up with TRBD1. CDR1 and CDR2 from the germline V gene are SGHTA and FQGNSA. Trimming at V came to 6 bases and at J to 2 bases, leaving 6 bases not matched to a gene. CDR3 length equals 14 residues. The CDR3 loop reads CASRPRTGTYEQYF. The CDR3, as DNA: TGTGCCAGCAGGCCCCGGACAGGGACCTACGAGCAGTACTTC.

This clonotype has more than one count but fewer than ten. The genes are TRBV6-2 or TRBV6-3 and TRBJ1-2, with D possibly being TRBD1 (5 bases). V was shortened by 0 bases and J by 7 bases, with 6 bases between the two germline ends. The CDR3 sequence is 12 residues long. Germline V gives CDR1 MNHEY, CDR2 SVGEGT. This CDR3 is CASSYSGGGYTF. Here the CDR3 DNA reads TGTGCCAGCAGTTACTCGGGGGGTGGCTACACCTTC.

This clonotype was detected many times. The chain carries TRBV9 and TRBJ2-7; TRBD1 or TRBD2 may be the D gene (5 bases each). The CDR3 is 17 residues long. V was trimmed by 3 bases and J by 2 bases, leaving 21 bases between them. Germline lookup yields CDR1 SGDLS and CDR2 YYNGEE. The CDR3 reads CASSEGPLLGETYEQYF. As DNA, the CDR3 is TGTGCCAGCAGCGAGGGACCTCTCTTGGGGGAGACCTACGAGCAGTACTTC.

This clonotype was found many times. The chain carries TRBV5-1 and TRBJ2-2; TRBD1 is a possible D gene (5 bases). V dropped 4 bases and J dropped 5 bases, with 15 bases sitting between them. This CDR3 spans 15 amino acids. Germline CDR1 is SGHRS and CDR2 is YFSETQ. CDR3 sequence reads: CASSPGHDWTGELFF. CDR3 DNA: TGCGCCAGCAGCCCTGGACACGACTGGACCGGGGAGCTGTTTTTT.

The V gene is TRBV20-1, the J gene TRBJ1-2; TRBD1 is a possible D gene (6 bases). Between the trimmed V and J ends, which lost 0 bases and 11 bases, there was a span of 16 bases. The length of the CDR3 is 13 residues. Germline assignment: CDR1 DFQATT and CDR2 SNEGSKA (reference sequence). The CDR3 sequence: CSARDLQGPYYTF. DNA for the CDR3: TGCAGTGCTAGAGATCTGCAGGGGCCCTATTACACCTTC.

J is TRBJ2-6 and V is TRBV6-1, with D uncertain. The CDR3 is 15 amino acids. CDR1 and CDR2 (germline): MNHNS, SASEGT. Trimming cost V 7 bases and J 1 base, with 11 bases left between them. CDR3 bases: TGTGCCAGCAAGTTGATGGGGTCTGGGGCCAACGTCCTGACTTTC. It codes for CASKLMGSGANVLTF.

This clonotype was seen ten or more times. The V call is TRBV7-9, the J call TRBJ2-5; 12 bases fit TRBD2. The germline V gene has CDR1 SEHNR and CDR2 FQNEAQ (reference sequence). Germline trimming cut 3 bases from V and 5 bases from J; bases unmatched to any gene: 4. This CDR3 has 15 amino acids. Written as DNA, the CDR3 is TGTGCCAGCAGCTTTGGACTAGCGGGAAGGGAGACCCAGTACTTC. Translating it yields CASSFGLAGRETQYF.

This clonotype was picked up a small number of times. The chain recombines TRBV29-1 with TRBJ2-2, with 8 bases that match TRBD1. The CDR3 runs to 16 residues. The V segment lost 2 bases and the J segment 0 bases; nucleotides outside the gene matches: 5. Germline V gene lookup returns CDR1 SQVTM and CDR2 ANQGSEA. The DNA of the CDR3 is TGCAGCGTTGAATCTCCGGGACAGGCGAACACCGGGGAGCTGTTTTTT. Its protein is CSVESPGQANTGELFF.

As to this clonotype: A single base separates this from a much larger clone, so it may be a read error. The missing conserved phenylalanine or tryptophan at the end of this CDR3 makes a read error likely. V gene TRBV20-1 combines with J gene TRBJ2-1; 8 positions agree with TRBD1. The better agreement between TRBJ2-5 and the DNA end casts doubt on the J call. The germline gives CDR1 DFQATT, CDR2 SNEGSKA (reference sequence). This CDR3 comprises 15 residues. This chain's CDR3 is CSARDRSQGAATQYL. The CDR3 DNA sequence: TGCAGTGCTAGAGATCGCAGTCAGGGGGCGGCGACCCAGTACTTA.

This clonotype was recorded a few times. The V call is TRBV25-1, the J call TRBJ2-1; D perhaps matches TRBD2 (5 bases). The ends were cut back, 0 bases at V and 9 bases at J, with 9 bases in the middle. CDR1 MGHDK and CDR2 SYGVNS come from the germline V gene. This CDR3 comprises 13 residues. The CDR3 nucleotides read TGTGCCAGCAGTGAATACGCTAGCCGTGAGCAGTTCTTC. It specifies CASSEYASREQFF.

This clonotype appeared many times. CDR3 sequence: CASSLGTNSPYNEQFF. CDR3 DNA sequence: TGTGCCAGCAGCTTAGGGACAAACTCCCCATACAATGAGCAGTTCTTC. The V call is TRBV11-2, the J call TRBJ2-1; possible D gene TRBD1, 5 bases. Germline CDR1 reads SGHAT; CDR2 reads FQNNGV. The CDR3 is made up of 16 amino acids. The V gene lost 1 base and the J gene lost 4 bases, with 14 bases spanning the gap.

The chain is built from TRBV5-1 and TRBJ2-1, with unresolved D. V was clipped by 4 bases and J by 5 bases, with 13 bases between them. The CDR3 loop spans 14 amino acids. Germline values: CDR1 SGHRS, CDR2 YFSETQ. CDR3: CASSLQLGNNEQFF. CDR3 nucleotide sequence: TGCGCCAGCAGCCTTCAGTTGGGAAACAATGAGCAGTTCTTC.

The sample holds a few counts of this clonotype. The rearrangement joins TRBV20-1 to TRBJ2-2, with D perhaps matching TRBD1 or TRBD2 (5 bases each). Trimming took 6 bases from V and 1 from J, leaving 12 bases between them. Germline V gene data show CDR1 as DFQATT and CDR2 as SNEGSKA (reference sequence). This CDR3 spans 14 amino acids. The CDR3 region is CSATGGQNTGELFF. CDR3 DNA: TGCAGTGCCACAGGAGGACAGAACACCGGGGAGCTGTTTTTT.

Only a few counts were recorded for this clonotype. This sequence joins TRBV28 and TRBJ1-2; the D is unclear. The CDR3 is 13 residues long. Germline V CDR1 and CDR2: MDHEN, SYDVKM. The V end lost 4 bases, the J end lost 6 bases, and 12 bases lay between the germline ends. CDR3 loop: CASSSGDKDGYTF. The CDR3 DNA reads TGTGCCAGCAGTTCTGGGGATAAAGATGGCTACACCTTC.

The chain couples TRBV30 to TRBJ1-5, with D possibly being TRBD1 (5 bases). CDR1 and CDR2 (germline): GTSNPN, SVGIG (reference sequence). V was pared by 2 bases and J by 5 bases, with 13 bases between. The CDR3 spans 14 residues. CDR3 nucleotides: TGTGCCTGGAGTCCAGGGTTGGGACATCAGCCCCAGCATTTT. Translating gives CAWSPGLGHQPQHF.

The CDR3 DNA reads as TGTGCCAGCAGTGAAGTCGGGCCTGAAGCTTTCTTT. Residues: CASSEVGPEAFF. This chain joins TRBV25-1 and TRBJ1-1; D ambiguous. The CDR3 is made up of 12 amino acids. V lost 2 bases, J lost 6 bases, and 7 bases lay in between. The germline V gene encodes CDR1 MGHDK and CDR2 SYGVNS.

This chain links TRBV6-1 with TRBJ1-1; D is perhaps TRBD1 (6 bases). Germline CDR1 and CDR2: MNHNS and SASEGT. The CDR3 contains 14 residues. Trimming cost V 6 bases and J 4 bases, with 15 bases left between them. The CDR3 sequence is CASSQGPWGTEAFF. The CDR3 nucleotides are TGTGCCAGCAGCCAGGGGCCCTGGGGCACTGAAGCTTTCTTT.

In its sample, this clonotype was seen many times. The chain couples TRBV12-3 or TRBV12-4 to TRBJ2-5; TRBD1 might be the D (6 bases). This CDR3 has 15 residues. The V gene lost 2 bases and the J gene lost 0 bases, with 10 bases spanning the gap. CDR3 DNA: TGTGCCAGCAGTTTAATGGGGGCCCACCAAGAGACCCAGTACTTC. Encoded protein: CASSLMGAHQETQYF.

This clonotype was seen ten or more times. The V gene is TRBV20-1, the J gene TRBJ1-2; the D gene is possibly TRBD1 (6 bases). Germline V lookup: CDR1 DFQATT, CDR2 SNEGSKA (reference sequence). V was trimmed by 0 bases and J by 2 bases, leaving 10 bases between them. The CDR3 spans 14 residues. CDR3 bases: TGCAGTGCTAGAGAGACAGGCACCAACTATGGCTACACCTTC. This translates into CSARETGTNYGYTF.

Turning to this clonotype: A read error likely explains this, since a far larger clone differs by one base. V is TRBV6-5 and J is TRBJ1-1; perhaps TRBD1 as D (6 bases). V lost 5 bases to trimming and J lost 10 bases, with 17 bases between them. This CDR3 spans 13 amino acids. Per the germline V gene, CDR1 is MNHEY and CDR2 is SVGAGI. The CDR3 region has the DNA TGTGCCAGCAGTCACTTGACGACAGGAAGAGCTTTCTTT. This translates into CASSHLTTGRAFF.

This clonotype was found many times. V and J are TRBV7-3 and TRBJ2-3; 10 bases map to TRBD2. V dropped 0 bases and J dropped 2; count of bases not matched to a gene: 8. Per germline, CDR1 SGHTA and CDR2 FQGTGA. The CDR3 consists of 18 residues. The CDR3 loop reads CASSLTGLAEIYTDTQYF. Here the CDR3 DNA reads TGTGCCAGCAGCTTAACAGGACTAGCGGAGATATACACAGATACGCAGTATTTT.

This clonotype appeared many times. The chain is built from TRBV7-9 and TRBJ2-3; a possible D gene is TRBD2 (5 bases). Germline V gene lookup returns CDR1 SEHNR and CDR2 FQNEAQ (reference sequence). This CDR3 region has 15 residues. V was clipped by 3 bases and J by 3 bases, with 13 bases between them. CDR3 in DNA: TGTGCCAGCAGCTTTGTAGGAGGACCTACAGATACGCAGTATTTT. This sequence encodes CASSFVGGPTDTQYF.

The V call is TRBV20-1, the J call TRBJ2-7; 8 nucleotides agree with TRBD2. Trimming at V came to 0 bases and at J to 0 bases, leaving 10 bases not matched to a gene. This CDR3 is 17 amino acids long. Germline V gene data show CDR1 as DFQATT and CDR2 as SNEGSKA (reference sequence). The CDR3 DNA reads as TGCAGTGCTAGAGATCTGGCGGGAGGCGTCAGCTCCTACGAGCAGTACTTC. Protein product: CSARDLAGGVSSYEQYF.

The rearrangement links TRBV19 to TRBJ2-7, with unresolved D. V dropped 8 bases and J dropped 7 bases, with 18 bases sitting between them. Germline V lookup: CDR1 LNHDA, CDR2 SQIVND (reference sequence). The CDR3 totals 13 residues. CDR3 nucleotides: TGTGCCAGTTCGGACGTCGAAGCAAGGGAGCAGTACTTC. It specifies CASSDVEAREQYF.